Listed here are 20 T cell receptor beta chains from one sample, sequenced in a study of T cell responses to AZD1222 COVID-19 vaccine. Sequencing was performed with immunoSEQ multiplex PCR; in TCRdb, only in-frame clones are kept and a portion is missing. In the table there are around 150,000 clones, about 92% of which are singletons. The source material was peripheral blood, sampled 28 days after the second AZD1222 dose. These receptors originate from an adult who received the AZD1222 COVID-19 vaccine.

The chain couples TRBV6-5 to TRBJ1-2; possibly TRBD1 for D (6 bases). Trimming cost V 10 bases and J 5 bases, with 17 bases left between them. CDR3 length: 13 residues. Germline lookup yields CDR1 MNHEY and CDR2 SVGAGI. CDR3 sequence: CAIARGHLYGYTF. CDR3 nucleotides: TGTGCCATCGCCAGGGGACACCTATATGGCTACACCTTC.

CDR3 residues: CASSPGTFEAFF. The DNA of the CDR3 is TGTGCCAGCAGTCCCGGGACATTTGAAGCTTTCTTT. J is TRBJ1-1 and V is TRBV12-3 or TRBV12-4; D is perhaps TRBD1 (6 bases). Between the trimmed V and J ends, which lost 5 bases and 7 bases, there was a span of 11 bases. The CDR3 contains 12 residues.

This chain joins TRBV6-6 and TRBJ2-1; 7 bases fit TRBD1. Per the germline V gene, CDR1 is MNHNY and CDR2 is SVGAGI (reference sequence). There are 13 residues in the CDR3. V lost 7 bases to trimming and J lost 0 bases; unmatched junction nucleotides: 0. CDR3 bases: TGTGCCAGCAAGGGGGCCTCCTACAATGAGCAGTTCTTC. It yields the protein CASKGASYNEQFF.

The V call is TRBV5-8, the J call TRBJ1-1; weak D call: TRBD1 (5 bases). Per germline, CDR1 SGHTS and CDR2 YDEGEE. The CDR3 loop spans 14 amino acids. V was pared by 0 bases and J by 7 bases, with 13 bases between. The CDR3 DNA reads TGTGCCAGCAGCTTGGGGGACGCCGCGGGTGAAGCTTTCTTT. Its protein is CASSLGDAAGEAFF.

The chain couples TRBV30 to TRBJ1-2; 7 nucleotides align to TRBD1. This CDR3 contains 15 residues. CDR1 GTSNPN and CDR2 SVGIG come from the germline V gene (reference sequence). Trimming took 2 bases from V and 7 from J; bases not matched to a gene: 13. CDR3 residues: CAWSPPRDRGFGYTF. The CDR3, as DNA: TGTGCCTGGAGTCCACCTCGGGACAGAGGATTTGGCTACACCTTC.

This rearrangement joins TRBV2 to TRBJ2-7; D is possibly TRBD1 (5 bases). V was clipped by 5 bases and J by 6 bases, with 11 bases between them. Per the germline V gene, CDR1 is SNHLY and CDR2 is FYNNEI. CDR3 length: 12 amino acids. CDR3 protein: CASSPAGFEQYF. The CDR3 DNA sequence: TGTGCCAGCAGTCCAGCAGGGTTCGAGCAGTACTTC.

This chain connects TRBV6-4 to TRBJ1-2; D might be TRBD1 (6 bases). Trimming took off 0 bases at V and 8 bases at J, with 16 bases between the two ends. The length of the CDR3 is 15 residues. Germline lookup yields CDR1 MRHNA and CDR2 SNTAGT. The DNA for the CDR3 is TGTGCCAGCAGTGACTCCCTAACAGGGAGGACCGGCTACACCTTC. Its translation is CASSDSLTGRTGYTF.

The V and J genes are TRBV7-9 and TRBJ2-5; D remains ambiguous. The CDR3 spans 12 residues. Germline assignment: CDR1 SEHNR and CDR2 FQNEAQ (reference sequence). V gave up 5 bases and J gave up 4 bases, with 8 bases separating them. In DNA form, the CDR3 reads TGTGCCAGCAGCCCCGCCCTAGAGACCCAGTACTTC. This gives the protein CASSPALETQYF.

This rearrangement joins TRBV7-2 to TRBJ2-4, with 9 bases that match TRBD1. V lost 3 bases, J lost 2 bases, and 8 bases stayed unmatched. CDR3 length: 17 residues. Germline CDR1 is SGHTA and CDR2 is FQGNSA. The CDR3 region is CASSFRGQGISKNIQYF. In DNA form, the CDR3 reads TGTGCCAGCAGCTTTAGAGGACAGGGGATTTCCAAAAACATTCAGTACTTC. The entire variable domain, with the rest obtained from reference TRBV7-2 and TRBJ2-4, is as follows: GAGVSQSPSNKVTEKGKDVELRCDPISGHTALYWYRQSLGQGLEFLIYFQGNSAPDKSGLPSDRFSAERTGGSVSTLTIQRTQQEDSAVYLCASSFRGQGISKNIQYFGAGTRLSVL.

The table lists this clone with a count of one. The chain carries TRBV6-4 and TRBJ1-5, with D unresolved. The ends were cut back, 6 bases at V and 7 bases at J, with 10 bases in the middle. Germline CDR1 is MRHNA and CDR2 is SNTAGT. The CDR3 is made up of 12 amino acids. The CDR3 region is CASRPLYQPQHF. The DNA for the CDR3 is TGTGCCAGCAGACCGCTCTACCAGCCCCAGCATTTT.

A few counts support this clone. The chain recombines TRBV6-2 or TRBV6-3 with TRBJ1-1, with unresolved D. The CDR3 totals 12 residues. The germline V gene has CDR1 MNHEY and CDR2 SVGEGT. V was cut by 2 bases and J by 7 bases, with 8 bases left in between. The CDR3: CASSYPPVEAFF. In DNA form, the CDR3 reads TGTGCCAGCAGTTACCCCCCGGTTGAAGCTTTCTTT.

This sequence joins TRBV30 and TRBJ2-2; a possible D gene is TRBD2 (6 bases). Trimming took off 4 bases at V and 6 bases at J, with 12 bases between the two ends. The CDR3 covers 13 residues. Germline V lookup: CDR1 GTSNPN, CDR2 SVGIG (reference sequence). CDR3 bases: TGTGCCTGGACATTTACTAGCTCCGGGGAGCTGTTTTTT. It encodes CAWTFTSSGELFF.

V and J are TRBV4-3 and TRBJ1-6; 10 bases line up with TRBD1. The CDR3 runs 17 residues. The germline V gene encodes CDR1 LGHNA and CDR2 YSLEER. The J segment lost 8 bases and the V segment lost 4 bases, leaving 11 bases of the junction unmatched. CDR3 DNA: TGCGCCAGCAGCCTTGTTCCGGGACAGGGGCGCGATTCACCCCTCCACTTT. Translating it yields CASSLVPGQGRDSPLHF.

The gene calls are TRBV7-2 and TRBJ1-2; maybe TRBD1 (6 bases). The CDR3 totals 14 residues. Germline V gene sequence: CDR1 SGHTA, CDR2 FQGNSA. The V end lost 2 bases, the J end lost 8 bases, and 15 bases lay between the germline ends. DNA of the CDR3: TGTGCCAGCAGCTTATCGTCAGGGGCCTTCGGCTACACCTTC. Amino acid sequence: CASSLSSGAFGYTF.

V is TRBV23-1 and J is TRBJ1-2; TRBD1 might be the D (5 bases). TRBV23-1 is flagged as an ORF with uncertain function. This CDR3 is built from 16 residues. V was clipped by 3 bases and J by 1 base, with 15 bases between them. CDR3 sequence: CASSHTRQSHNYGYTF. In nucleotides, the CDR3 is TGCGCCAGCAGTCACACCCGACAGAGCCATAACTATGGCTACACCTTC.

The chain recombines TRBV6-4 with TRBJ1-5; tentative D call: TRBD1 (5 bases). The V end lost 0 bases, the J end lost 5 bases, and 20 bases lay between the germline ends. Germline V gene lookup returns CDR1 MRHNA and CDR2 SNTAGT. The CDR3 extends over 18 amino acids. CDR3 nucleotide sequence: TGTGCCAGCAGTGACTCGATTGAGAGGGACCGGGTAGATCAGCCCCAGCATTTT. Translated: CASSDSIERDRVDQPQHF.

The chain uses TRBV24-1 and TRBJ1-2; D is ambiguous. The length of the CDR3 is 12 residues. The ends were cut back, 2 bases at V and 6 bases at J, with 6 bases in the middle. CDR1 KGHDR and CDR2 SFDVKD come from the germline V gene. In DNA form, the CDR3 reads TGTGCCACCAGTGATTCTGTAAATGGCTACACCTTC. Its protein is CATSDSVNGYTF.

CDR3 amino acids: CASSLRGGNQPQHF. In DNA, the CDR3 is TGTGCCAGCAGCCTTAGGGGGGGCAATCAGCCCCAGCATTTT. The gene calls are TRBV27 and TRBJ1-5, with D possibly matching TRBD1 (6 bases). The CDR3 runs to 14 residues. V shed 6 bases and J shed 2 bases, with 11 bases lying between them. Germline CDR1 is MNHEY and CDR2 is SMNVEV (reference sequence).

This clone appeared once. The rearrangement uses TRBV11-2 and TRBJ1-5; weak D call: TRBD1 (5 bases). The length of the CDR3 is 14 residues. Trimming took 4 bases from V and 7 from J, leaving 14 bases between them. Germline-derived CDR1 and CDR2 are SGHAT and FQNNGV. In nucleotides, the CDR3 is TGTGCCAGCAGCTGGACATCAATTGGACAGCCCCAGCATTTT. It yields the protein CASSWTSIGQPQHF.

The CDR3 nucleotides are TGTGCCAGCAGCTTAAGCTGGTCGGGGACCCCAACAGATACGCAGTATTTT. This codes for CASSLSWSGTPTDTQYF. This chain uses TRBV7-9 with TRBJ2-3, with D perhaps given as TRBD1 or TRBD2 (5 bases each). Germline assignment: CDR1 SEHNR and CDR2 FQNEAQ (reference sequence). V lost 2 bases, J lost 3 bases, and 18 bases lay in between. The CDR3 contains 17 residues.